The T cell receptor beta chain under discussion was sequenced for a study of blood T cell repertoires in COVID-19. Study information: Acute and convalescent COVID-19 specimens originated in the United States, Italy and Spain. The cDNA or gDNA used as material had been derived from T cells, B-cell-depleted T cells, or PBMCs.

This CDR3 has 14 amino acids. Germline loops: CDR1 DFQATT, CDR2 SNEGSKA (reference sequence). V shed 3 bases and J shed 2 bases, with 13 bases lying between them. Study processing details: The authors estimated nucleated cell counts from reference gene primer amplification. Here immunoSEQ multiplex PCR was the method, and the copy in TCRdb shows in-frame clones only, minus some. The D gene and trimming were derived from the DNA, and the V and J assignments and clone size from that table. In the table there are 120,000 to 150,000 clones, approximately 81% of which are singletons. The chain joins TRBV20-1 to TRBJ1-1; a weak D match, TRBD1 (5 bases). The sample consisted of peripheral blood. The TCR was taken from a human donor with acute or convalescent COVID-19. The donor label of this sample is uncertain. CDR3 sequence: CSASRAGVNTEAFF. For the CDR3, the DNA is TGCAGTGCTAGTCGTGCGGGGGTTAACACTGAAGCTTTCTTT.